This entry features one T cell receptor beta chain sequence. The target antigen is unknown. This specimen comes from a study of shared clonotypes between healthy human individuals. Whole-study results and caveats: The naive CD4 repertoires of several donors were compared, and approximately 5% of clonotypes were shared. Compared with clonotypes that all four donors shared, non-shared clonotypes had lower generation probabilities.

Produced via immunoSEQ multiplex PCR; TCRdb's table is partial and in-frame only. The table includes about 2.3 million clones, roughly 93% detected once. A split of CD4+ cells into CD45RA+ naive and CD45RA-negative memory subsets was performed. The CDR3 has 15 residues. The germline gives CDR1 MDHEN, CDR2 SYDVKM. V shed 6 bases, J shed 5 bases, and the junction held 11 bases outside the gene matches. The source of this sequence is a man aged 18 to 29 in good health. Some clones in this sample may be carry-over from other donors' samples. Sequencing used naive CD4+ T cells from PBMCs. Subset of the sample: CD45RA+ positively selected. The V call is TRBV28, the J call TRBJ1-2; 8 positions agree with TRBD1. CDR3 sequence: CASSSTGTGAYGYTF. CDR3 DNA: TGTGCCAGCAGCTCAACCGGGACAGGCGCATATGGCTACACCTTC.